A single sample gave rise to the 14 T cell receptor beta chains below, sequenced in a study of T cells after yellow fever vaccination (dated by TCRdb to between 2018 and 2021). The treatment or condition label of this sample denotes: live attenuated yellow fever vaccine strain. Libraries were constructed by 5' RACE. TCRdb records Illumina NovaSeq 6000 as the sequencer. The public reads were reanalyzed by TCRdb: fastp trimming at Q25, MiXCR alignment, in-frame beta chains only. CDR3 protein sequences are deduplicated, and each keeps its most common genes and DNA. For this sample the table gives 400,000 to 450,000 distinct CDR3 sequences, of which 18% were detected only once. Roughly a sixth of the sample rests with the top ten. Sequenced material: PBMCs, taken before the yellow fever booster vaccination. The receptors come from a man aged 18 to 29 who received the YFV17D yellow fever vaccine.

The V call is TRBV7-2, the J call TRBJ1-5, with D unclear. V shed 3 bases and J shed 2 bases, with 11 bases lying between them. The CDR3 is made up of 15 amino acids. Germline V lookup: CDR1 SGHTA, CDR2 FQGNSA. The CDR3 nucleotides are TGTGCCAGCAGCTTTGACCCGGGAGGCAATCAGCCCCAGCATTTT. Protein product: CASSFDPGGNQPQHF. Combining the CDR3 with reference TRBV7-2 and TRBJ1-5 gives the whole variable domain GAGVSQSPSNKVTEKGKDVELRCDPISGHTALYWYRQSLGQGLEFLIYFQGNSAPDKSGLPSDRFSAERTGGSVSTLTIQRTQQEDSAVYLCASSFDPGGNQPQHFGDGTRLSIL.

This rearrangement joins TRBV30 to TRBJ2-1, with D unclear. The germline gives CDR1 GTSNPN, CDR2 SVGIG (reference sequence). The V gene lost 1 base and the J gene lost 7 bases, with 8 bases spanning the gap. The CDR3 consists of 12 residues. The CDR3, as DNA: TGTGCCTGGAGTGAATTGGTAAATGAGCAGTTCTTC. It specifies CAWSELVNEQFF.

This clonotype was seen only a few times. CDR3 in DNA: TGTGCCAGCAGCCAAGTCTTACGCGGATTCAAAAACATTCAGTACTTC. This sequence encodes CASSQVLRGFKNIQYF. J is TRBJ2-4 and V is TRBV7-2; unclear D gene. V was clipped by 5 bases and J by 3 bases, with 17 bases between them. CDR1 SGHTA and CDR2 FQGNSA come from the germline V gene. The CDR3 has 16 residues.

This clonotype was recorded a few times. The V and J genes are TRBV7-2 and TRBJ2-7; 9 bases are a match to TRBD1. The V gene's germline CDR1 is SGHTA and CDR2 FQGNSA. V gave up 6 bases and J gave up 2 bases; unmatched junction bases: 5. This CDR3 contains 14 residues. The CDR3 DNA reads TGTGCCAGCAGGTTCGGGACAGGGACCTACGAGCAGTACTTC. Protein product: CASRFGTGTYEQYF. The full variable domain, with the rest looked up from reference TRBV7-2 and TRBJ2-7, is GAGVSQSPSNKVTEKGKDVELRCDPISGHTALYWYRQSLGQGLEFLIYFQGNSAPDKSGLPSDRFSAERTGGSVSTLTIQRTQQEDSAVYLCASRFGTGTYEQYFGPGTRLTVT.

This clonotype was picked up a small number of times. The chain joins TRBV14 to TRBJ2-7; 8 nucleotides match TRBD1. This CDR3 is built from 14 residues. In germline, CDR1 is SGHDN, CDR2 FVKESK. Trimming at V came to 4 bases and at J to 0 bases, leaving 2 bases not matched to a gene. The CDR3 protein is CASSRDRYSYEQYF. As DNA, the CDR3 is TGTGCCAGCAGCCGGGACAGGTACTCCTACGAGCAGTACTTC.

This clonotype appeared a few times. The rearrangement links TRBV19 to TRBJ1-4; TRBD1 aligns across 7 bases. Looked up from germline, CDR1 is LNHDA and CDR2 is SQIVND (reference sequence). CDR3 length equals 13 residues. V lost 8 bases, J lost 10 bases, and 10 bases stayed unmatched. The CDR3 DNA reads as TGTGCCAGTTTAACAGGGGATTACGGAAAACTGTTTTTT. Its protein product is CASLTGDYGKLFF.

The chain is built from TRBV5-1 and TRBJ1-1; D perhaps matches TRBD1 (5 bases). The V end lost 6 bases, the J end lost 1 base, and 10 bases lay between the germline ends. Germline values: CDR1 SGHRS, CDR2 YFSETQ. The CDR3 runs to 13 residues. The DNA of the CDR3 is TGCGCCAGCAATGGCAGGGAGAACACTGAAGCTTTCTTT. The encoded protein is CASNGRENTEAFF.

The chain links TRBV6-1 to TRBJ2-3; D perhaps matches TRBD1 (7 bases). This CDR3 comprises 15 residues. Trimming pared 8 bases from V and 1 base from J, leaving 16 bases between. The V gene's germline CDR1 is MNHNS and CDR2 SASEGT. The CDR3 sequence is CASGGDSAGTDTQYF. CDR3 nucleotide sequence: TGTGCCAGCGGCGGGGACAGCGCCGGCACAGATACGCAGTATTTT.

The gene calls are TRBV10-3 and TRBJ2-5, with D unclear. CDR1 is ENHRY and CDR2 is SYGVKD in the germline V gene. CDR3 length equals 12 residues. The V end lost 4 bases, the J end lost 2 bases, and 5 bases lay between the germline ends. The CDR3 nucleotides read TGTGCCATCAGTGGTCATCAAGAGACCCAGTACTTC. It translates to CAISGHQETQYF.

The chain links TRBV30 to TRBJ2-5, with D hard to call. V was pared by 3 bases and J by 4 bases, with 6 bases between. The CDR3 loop spans 11 amino acids. Germline V CDR1 and CDR2: GTSNPN, SVGIG (reference sequence). CDR3: CAWSSVETQYF. The CDR3 region has the DNA TGTGCCTGGAGCAGCGTAGAGACCCAGTACTTC.

V usage is TRBV5-1 and J usage is TRBJ2-1; TRBD2 matches 11 bases. V was pared by 0 bases and J by 7 bases, with 6 bases of the junction left unmatched. This CDR3 contains 16 residues. Germline CDR1 and CDR2: SGHRS and YFSETQ. The CDR3 loop is CASSLDWTSGLNEQFF. CDR3 coding DNA: TGCGCCAGCAGCTTGGACTGGACTAGCGGGCTTAATGAGCAGTTCTTC.

V is TRBV5-6 and J is TRBJ2-7; D ambiguous. This CDR3 comprises 14 residues. V was shortened by 6 bases and J by 1 base, with 14 bases between the two germline ends. Germline loops: CDR1 SGHDT, CDR2 YYEEEE. The CDR3 DNA reads TGTGCCAGCAAACAAATGGGCTCATCCTACGAGCAGTACGTC. Its translation is CASKQMGSSYEQYV.

CDR3 bases: TGTGCCAGCAGCAGACAGGGGAAGACCGGGGAGCTGTTTTTT. Its protein is CASSRQGKTGELFF. The chain recombines TRBV7-9 with TRBJ2-2; 8 bases agree with TRBD1. The CDR3 extends over 14 amino acids. Trimming cost V 5 bases and J 5 bases; bases outside gene matches: 4. CDR1 is SEHNR, CDR2 FQNEAQ, per germline (reference sequence).

This clonotype was detected many times. The V call is TRBV11-2, the J call TRBJ1-3; D call uncertain. Trimming took off 5 bases at V and 3 bases at J, with 20 bases between the two ends. From germline, CDR1 is SGHAT and CDR2 FQNNGV. This CDR3 comprises 17 residues. The CDR3 region has the DNA TGTGCCAGCAGCCCCCTCGGTGGGCGGGAGCTTGGAAACACCATATATTTT. Protein sequence: CASSPLGGRELGNTIYF.